The 8 T cell receptor beta chains below come from one sample, sequenced in a study of blood T cells in healthy people across ages. Alongside a J-beta primer mix, a sample-barcoded 5' primer served in a second PCR lasting roughly 7 to 12 cycles. TCRdb called the 5' RACE reads again in MiXCR, with one record for every CDR3 protein. The table includes fewer than 600,000 distinct CDR3 sequences, about 29% detected once. This same sample was also taken into another study, of T cells of mothers and their children.

What was sequenced was blood. The source of these receptors is a boy aged 2 to 9 in good health.

The V call is TRBV20-1, the J call TRBJ2-3, with 8 bases fitting TRBD1. There are 14 residues in the CDR3. V lost 5 bases, J lost 4 bases, and 8 bases stayed unmatched. Germline V gene data show CDR1 as DFQATT and CDR2 as SNEGSKA (reference sequence). In DNA form, the CDR3 reads TGCAGTGCTTGGAAAGGACAGGGTTCAGATACGCAGTATTTT. Translated, it gives CSAWKGQGSDTQYF.

In its sample, this clonotype was seen many times. This sequence joins TRBV7-9 and TRBJ2-7; D gene unclear. Germline V gene lookup returns CDR1 SEHNR and CDR2 FQNEAQ (reference sequence). Trimming shortened V by 5 bases and J by 2 bases, and 4 bases separated the two germline ends. The CDR3 totals 11 residues. CDR3 amino acids: CASSATYEQYF. The CDR3 DNA reads TGTGCCAGCAGCGCTACCTACGAGCAGTACTTC. The variable domain in full, completed from reference TRBV7-9 and TRBJ2-7, reads DTGVSQNPRHKITKRGQNVTFRCDPISEHNRLYWYRQTLGQGPEFLTYFQNEAQLEKSRLLSDRFSAERPKGSFSTLEIQRTEQGDSAMYLCASSATYEQYFGPGTRLTVT.

The V gene is TRBV5-1, the J gene TRBJ2-1, with 11 bases fitting TRBD2. With V trimmed by 0 bases and J by 8 bases, 4 bases remained unmatched. Germline V lookup: CDR1 SGHRS, CDR2 YFSETQ. This CDR3 region has 15 residues. CDR3 sequence (DNA): TGCGCCAGCAGCTTGGAGTCTAGCGGGAGGTATGAGCAGTTCTTC. Translation gives CASSLESSGRYEQFF.

The chain couples TRBV5-1 to TRBJ1-1; D possibly corresponds to TRBD1 (5 bases). This CDR3 comprises 15 residues. From germline, CDR1 is SGHRS and CDR2 YFSETQ. Trimming pared 4 bases from V and 0 bases from J, leaving 13 bases between. The CDR3 DNA is TGCGCCAGCAGCCGGGGGGGAAATCTGAACACTGAAGCTTTCTTT. As protein: CASSRGGNLNTEAFF.

Worth noting for this clonotype: The junction departs from germline at one end; a sequencing error may be responsible. The genes are TRBV9 and TRBJ2-2; no clear D. This CDR3 is 15 amino acids long. Germline CDR1 SGDLS, CDR2 YYNGEE. The CDR3 DNA is TGTGCCAGCAGTGTAGCCCCAGAATACACCGGGGAGCTGTTTTTT. It encodes CASSVAPEYTGELFF.

The V call is TRBV2, the J call TRBJ1-4; unclear D gene. Per germline, CDR1 SNHLY and CDR2 FYNNEI. CDR3 length: 12 amino acids. Deletions cut 3 bases from V and 6 bases from J, with 5 bases between. The DNA of the CDR3 is TGTGCCAGCAGTGAGCACTATGAAAAACTGTTTTTT. This encodes CASSEHYEKLFF.

This clonotype turned up a few times. V gene TRBV29-1 combines with J gene TRBJ1-2; 7 bases fit TRBD1. J gave up 5 bases and V 2 bases, and 5 bases lay outside the gene matches. CDR3 length: 13 residues. The germline gives CDR1 SQVTM, CDR2 ANQGSEA. CDR3 nucleotides: TGCAGCGTTGAATTAGAGGGACAGTATGGCTACACCTTC. This codes for CSVELEGQYGYTF.

V and J are TRBV11-2 and TRBJ2-3; D ambiguous. V shed 3 bases and J shed 3 bases, with 13 bases lying between them. The length of the CDR3 is 15 residues. CDR1 and CDR2 from the germline V gene are SGHAT and FQNNGV. CDR3 in amino acids: CASSFEARRTDTQYF. In DNA form, the CDR3 reads TGTGCCAGCAGCTTTGAGGCCAGAAGGACAGATACGCAGTATTTT.